This TCR beta chain was identified during a study of Graves' ophthalmopathy and Graves' hyperthyroidism. The overall study: Absence of ophthalmopathy within 18 months of follow-up defined stable hyperthyroidism.

The germline V and J ends were trimmed by 4 bases and 5 bases, with 12 bases remaining between them. The CDR3 length is 13 residues. Germline-derived CDR1 and CDR2 are SGHNT and YENEEA. CDR3 regions of TCR beta were amplified from RNA transcripts. An opening RT-PCR round employed HTBI primers and preceded a second-round multiplex PCR. TCRdb passed the multiplex PCR reads through MiXCR, listing each CDR3 protein once. The sample records approximately 1.2 million distinct CDR3 sequences, about 38% being singletons. This chain uses TRBV11-3 with TRBJ2-7; the D is unclear. The source material was peripheral blood or thyroid tissue (not recorded which). The receptor was isolated from an adult man with Graves' hyperthyroidism. CDR3 residues: CASSSRTRDEQYF. The CDR3 nucleotides are TGTGCCAGCAGCTCTAGGACCCGTGACGAGCAGTACTTC.